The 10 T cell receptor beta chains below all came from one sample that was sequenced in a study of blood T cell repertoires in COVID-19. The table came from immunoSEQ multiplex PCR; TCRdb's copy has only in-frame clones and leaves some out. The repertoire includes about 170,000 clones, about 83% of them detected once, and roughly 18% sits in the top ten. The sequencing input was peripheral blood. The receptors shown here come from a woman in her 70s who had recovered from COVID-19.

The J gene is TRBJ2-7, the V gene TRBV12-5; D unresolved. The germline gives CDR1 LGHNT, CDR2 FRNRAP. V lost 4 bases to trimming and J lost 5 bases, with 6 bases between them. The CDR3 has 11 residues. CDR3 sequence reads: CASGSRDEQYF. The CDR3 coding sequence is TGTGCTAGTGGTTCCCGGGACGAGCAGTACTTC.

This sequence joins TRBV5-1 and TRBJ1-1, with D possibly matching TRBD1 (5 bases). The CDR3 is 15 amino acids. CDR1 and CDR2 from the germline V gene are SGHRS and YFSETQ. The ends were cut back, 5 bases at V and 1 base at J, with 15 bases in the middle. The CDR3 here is CASRRLGGTNTEAFF. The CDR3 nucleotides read TGCGCCAGCAGGCGGTTGGGGGGGACGAACACTGAAGCTTTCTTT.

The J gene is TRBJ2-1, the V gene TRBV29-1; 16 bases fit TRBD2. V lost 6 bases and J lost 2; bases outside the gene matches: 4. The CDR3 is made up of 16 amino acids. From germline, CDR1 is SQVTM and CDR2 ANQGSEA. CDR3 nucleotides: TGCAGCGTCCCGGGACTAGCGGGGGGGCCCTACAATGAGCAGTTCTTC. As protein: CSVPGLAGGPYNEQFF.

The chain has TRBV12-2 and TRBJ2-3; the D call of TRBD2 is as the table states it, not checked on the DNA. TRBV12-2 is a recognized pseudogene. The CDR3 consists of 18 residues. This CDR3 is CASRLVRASGGPTDTQYF. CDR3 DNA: TGTGCAAGTCGCTTAGTGCGGGCTAGCGGGGGACCCACAGATACGCAGTATTTT.

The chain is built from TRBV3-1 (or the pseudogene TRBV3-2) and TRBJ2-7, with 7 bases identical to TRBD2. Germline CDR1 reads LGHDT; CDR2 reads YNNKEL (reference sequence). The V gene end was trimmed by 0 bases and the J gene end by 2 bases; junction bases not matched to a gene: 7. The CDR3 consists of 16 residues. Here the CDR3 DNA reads TGTGCCAGCAGCCAAGATGGGGCTAGCGGACCCTACGAGCAGTACTTC. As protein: CASSQDGASGPYEQYF.

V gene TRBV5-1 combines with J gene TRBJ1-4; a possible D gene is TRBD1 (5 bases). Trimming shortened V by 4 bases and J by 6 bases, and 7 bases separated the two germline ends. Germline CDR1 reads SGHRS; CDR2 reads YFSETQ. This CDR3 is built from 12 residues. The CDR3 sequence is CASSGADEKLFF. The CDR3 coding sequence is TGCGCCAGCAGCGGGGCGGATGAAAAACTGTTTTTT.

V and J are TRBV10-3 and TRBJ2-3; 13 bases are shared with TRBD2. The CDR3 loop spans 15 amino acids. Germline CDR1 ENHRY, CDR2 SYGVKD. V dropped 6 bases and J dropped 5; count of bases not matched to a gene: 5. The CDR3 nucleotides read TGTGCCATCAGGGAACTAGCGGGGGGGGGAGATACGCAGTATTTT. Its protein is CAIRELAGGGDTQYF.

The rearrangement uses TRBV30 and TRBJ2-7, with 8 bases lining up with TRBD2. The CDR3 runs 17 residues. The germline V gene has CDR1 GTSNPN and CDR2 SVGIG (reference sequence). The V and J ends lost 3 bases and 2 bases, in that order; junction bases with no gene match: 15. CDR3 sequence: CAWSGGLSGNQPYEQYF. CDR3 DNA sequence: TGTGCCTGGAGCGGGGGCCTTAGCGGGAACCAGCCCTACGAGCAGTACTTC.

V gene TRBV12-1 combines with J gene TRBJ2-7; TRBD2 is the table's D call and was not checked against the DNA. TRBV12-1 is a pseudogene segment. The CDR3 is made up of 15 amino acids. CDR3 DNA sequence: TGTGCCAGCAGCTGCAGGACTAGCGGGAGAGGCGAGCAGTACTTC. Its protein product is CASSCRTSGRGEQYF.

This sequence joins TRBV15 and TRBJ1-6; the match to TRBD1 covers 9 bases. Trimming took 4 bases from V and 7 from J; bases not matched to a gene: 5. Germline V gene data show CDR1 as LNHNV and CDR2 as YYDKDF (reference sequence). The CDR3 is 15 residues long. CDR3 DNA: TGTGCCACCAGCAAGGGACAGGGCTGGAATTCACCCCTCCACTTT. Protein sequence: CATSKGQGWNSPLHF.